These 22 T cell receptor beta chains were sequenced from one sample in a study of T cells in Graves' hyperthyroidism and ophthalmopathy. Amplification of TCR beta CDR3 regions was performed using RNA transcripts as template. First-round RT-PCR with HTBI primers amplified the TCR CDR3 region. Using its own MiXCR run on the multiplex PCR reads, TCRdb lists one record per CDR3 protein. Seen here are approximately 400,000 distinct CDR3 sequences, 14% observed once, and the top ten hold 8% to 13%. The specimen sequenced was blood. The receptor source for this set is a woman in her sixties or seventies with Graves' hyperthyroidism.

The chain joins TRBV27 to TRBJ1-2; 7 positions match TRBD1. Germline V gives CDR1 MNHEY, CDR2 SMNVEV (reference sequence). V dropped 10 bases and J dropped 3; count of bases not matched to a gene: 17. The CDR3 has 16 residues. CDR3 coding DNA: TGTGCCACCTCTGGTGACAGGGACACAGACTACTATGGCTACACCTTC. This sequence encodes CATSGDRDTDYYGYTF.

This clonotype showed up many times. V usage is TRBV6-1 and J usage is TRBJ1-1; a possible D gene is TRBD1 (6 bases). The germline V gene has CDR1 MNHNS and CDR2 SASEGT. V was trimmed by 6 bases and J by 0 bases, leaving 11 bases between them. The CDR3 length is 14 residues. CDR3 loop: CASSHGQMNTEAFF. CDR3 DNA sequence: TGTGCCAGCAGCCACGGACAGATGAACACTGAAGCTTTCTTT.

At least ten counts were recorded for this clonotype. The CDR3 nucleotides are TGTGCCAGCAGTGTAGACAGGGGGGCTATCAAAAACATTCAGTACTTC. Its protein product is CASSVDRGAIKNIQYF. The chain carries TRBV28 and TRBJ2-4; 9 nucleotides agree with TRBD1. Per the germline V gene, CDR1 is MDHEN and CDR2 is SYDVKM. After removal of 5 bases from V and 3 bases from J, the junction contained 8 bases not matched to a gene. The CDR3 has 16 amino acids.

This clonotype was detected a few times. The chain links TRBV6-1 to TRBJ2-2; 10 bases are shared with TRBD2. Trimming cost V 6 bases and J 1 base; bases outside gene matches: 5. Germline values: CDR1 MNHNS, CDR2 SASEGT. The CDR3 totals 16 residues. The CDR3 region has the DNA TGTGCCAGCAGGCGGATAGCGGGAGGGAACACCGGGGAGCTGTTTTTT. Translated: CASRRIAGGNTGELFF.

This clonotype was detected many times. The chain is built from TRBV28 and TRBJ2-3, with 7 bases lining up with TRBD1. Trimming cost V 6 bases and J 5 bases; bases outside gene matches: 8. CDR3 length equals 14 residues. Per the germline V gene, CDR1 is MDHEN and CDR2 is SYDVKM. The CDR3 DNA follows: TGTGCCAGCAGAAGTACAGGGGCGGGAGATACGCAGTATTTT. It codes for CASRSTGAGDTQYF.

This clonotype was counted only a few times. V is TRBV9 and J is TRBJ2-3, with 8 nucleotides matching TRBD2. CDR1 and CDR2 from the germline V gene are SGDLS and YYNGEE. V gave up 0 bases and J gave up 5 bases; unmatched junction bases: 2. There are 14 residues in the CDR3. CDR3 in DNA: TGTGCCAGCAGCGTAGCGGGGGGGGTAGATACGCAGTATTTT. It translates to CASSVAGGVDTQYF.

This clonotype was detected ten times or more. CDR3 DNA: TGTGCCAGCAGTTTACACGGTCAGGGGGCGGACACCATATATTTT. Translating it yields CASSLHGQGADTIYF. V and J are TRBV12-3 or TRBV12-4 and TRBJ1-3, with 8 bases that match TRBD1. With 2 bases clipped from V and 8 bases from J, the junction kept 8 bases outside the gene matches. CDR3 size: 15 residues.

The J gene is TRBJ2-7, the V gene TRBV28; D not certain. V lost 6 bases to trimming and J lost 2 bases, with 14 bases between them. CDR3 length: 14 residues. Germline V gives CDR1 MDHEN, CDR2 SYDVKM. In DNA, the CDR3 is TGTGCCAGCAGCTTCGTCGGCCGGGCCTACGAGCAGTACTTC. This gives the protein CASSFVGRAYEQYF.

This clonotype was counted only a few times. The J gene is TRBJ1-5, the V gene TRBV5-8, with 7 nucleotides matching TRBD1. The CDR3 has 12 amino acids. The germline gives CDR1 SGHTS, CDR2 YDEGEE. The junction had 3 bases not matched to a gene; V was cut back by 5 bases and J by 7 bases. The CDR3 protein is CASRTGLQPQHF. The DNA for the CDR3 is TGTGCCAGCAGGACAGGGTTGCAGCCCCAGCATTTT.

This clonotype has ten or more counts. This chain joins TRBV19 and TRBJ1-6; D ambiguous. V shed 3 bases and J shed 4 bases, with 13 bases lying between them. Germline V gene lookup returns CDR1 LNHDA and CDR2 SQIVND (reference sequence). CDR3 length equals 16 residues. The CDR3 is CASSMDGRTYNSPLHF. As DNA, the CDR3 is TGTGCCAGTAGTATGGACGGACGGACTTATAATTCACCCCTCCACTTT.

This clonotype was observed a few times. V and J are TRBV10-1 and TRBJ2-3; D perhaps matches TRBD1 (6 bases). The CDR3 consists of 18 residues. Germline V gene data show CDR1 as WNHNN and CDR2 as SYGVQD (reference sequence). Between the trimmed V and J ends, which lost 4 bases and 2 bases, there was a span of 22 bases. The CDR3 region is CASSGSPPGQGITDTQYF. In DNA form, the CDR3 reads TGCGCCAGCAGTGGGTCGCCGCCCGGGCAGGGGATCACAGATACGCAGTATTTT.

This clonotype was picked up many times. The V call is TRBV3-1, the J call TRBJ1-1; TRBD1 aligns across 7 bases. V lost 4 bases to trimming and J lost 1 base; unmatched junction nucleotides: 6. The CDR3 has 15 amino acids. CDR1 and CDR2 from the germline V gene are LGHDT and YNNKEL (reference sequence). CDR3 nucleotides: TGTGCCAGCAGCCTTCTGGACAGGCCGAACACTGAAGCTTTCTTT. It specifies CASSLLDRPNTEAFF.

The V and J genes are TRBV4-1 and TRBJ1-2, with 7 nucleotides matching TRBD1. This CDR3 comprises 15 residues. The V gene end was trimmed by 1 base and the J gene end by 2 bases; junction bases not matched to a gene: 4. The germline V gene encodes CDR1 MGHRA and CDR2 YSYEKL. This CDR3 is CASSQAGQNNYGYTF. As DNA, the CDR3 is TGCGCCAGCAGCCAAGCGGGACAGAACAACTATGGCTACACCTTC.

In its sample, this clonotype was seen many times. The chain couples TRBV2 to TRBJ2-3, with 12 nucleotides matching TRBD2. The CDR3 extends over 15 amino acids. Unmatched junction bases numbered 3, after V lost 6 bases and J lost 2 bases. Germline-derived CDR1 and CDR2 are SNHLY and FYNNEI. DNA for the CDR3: TGTGCCAGCAGCGGACTAGCGGGACCCACAGATACGCAGTATTTT. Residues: CASSGLAGPTDTQYF.

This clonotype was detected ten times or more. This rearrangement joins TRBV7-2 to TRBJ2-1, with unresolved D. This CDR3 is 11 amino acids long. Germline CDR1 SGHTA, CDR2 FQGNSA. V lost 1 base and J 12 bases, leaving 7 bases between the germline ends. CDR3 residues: CASSLGRGQFF. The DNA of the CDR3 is TGTGCCAGCAGCTTAGGGCGAGGGCAGTTCTTC.

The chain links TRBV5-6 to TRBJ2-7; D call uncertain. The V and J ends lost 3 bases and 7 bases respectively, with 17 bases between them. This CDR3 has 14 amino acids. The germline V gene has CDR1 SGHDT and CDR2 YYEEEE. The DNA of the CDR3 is TGTGCCAGCAGCTCCGGTTCGGGCGGCGATGAGCAGTACTTC. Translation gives CASSSGSGGDEQYF.

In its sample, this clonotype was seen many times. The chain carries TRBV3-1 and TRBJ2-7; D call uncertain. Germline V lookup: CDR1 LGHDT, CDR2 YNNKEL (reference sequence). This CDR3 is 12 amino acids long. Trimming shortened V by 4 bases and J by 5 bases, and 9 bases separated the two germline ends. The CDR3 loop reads CASSRTRHEQYF. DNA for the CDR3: TGTGCCAGCAGCCGAACAAGGCACGAGCAGTACTTC.

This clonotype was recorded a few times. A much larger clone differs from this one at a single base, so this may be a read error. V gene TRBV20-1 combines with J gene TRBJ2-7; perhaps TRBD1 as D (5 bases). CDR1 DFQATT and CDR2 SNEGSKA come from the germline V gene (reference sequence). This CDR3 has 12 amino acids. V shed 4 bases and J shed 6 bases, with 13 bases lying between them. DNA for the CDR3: TGCAGTGCTAAGGGGATCGGGCTCGAGCAGTACTTC. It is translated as CSAKGIGLEQYF.

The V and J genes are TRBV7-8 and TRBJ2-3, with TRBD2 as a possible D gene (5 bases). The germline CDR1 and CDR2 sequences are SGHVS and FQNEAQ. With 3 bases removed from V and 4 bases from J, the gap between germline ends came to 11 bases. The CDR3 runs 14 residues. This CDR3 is CASSFLGRSDTQYF. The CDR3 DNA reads TGTGCCAGCAGCTTTTTGGGGAGATCAGATACGCAGTATTTT.

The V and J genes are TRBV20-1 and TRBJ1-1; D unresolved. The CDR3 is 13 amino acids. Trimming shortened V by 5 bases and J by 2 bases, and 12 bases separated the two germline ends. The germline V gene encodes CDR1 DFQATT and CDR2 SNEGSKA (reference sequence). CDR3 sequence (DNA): TGCAGTGCTCGTCAGGTTTTAAACACTGAAGCTTTCTTT. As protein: CSARQVLNTEAFF.

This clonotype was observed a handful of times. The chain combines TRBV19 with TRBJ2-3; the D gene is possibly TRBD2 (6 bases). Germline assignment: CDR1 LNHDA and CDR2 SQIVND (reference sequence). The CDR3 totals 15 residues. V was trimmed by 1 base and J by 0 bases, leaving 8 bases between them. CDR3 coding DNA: TGTGCCAGTAGTATAGTGGGACTTAGCACAGATACGCAGTATTTT. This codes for CASSIVGLSTDTQYF.

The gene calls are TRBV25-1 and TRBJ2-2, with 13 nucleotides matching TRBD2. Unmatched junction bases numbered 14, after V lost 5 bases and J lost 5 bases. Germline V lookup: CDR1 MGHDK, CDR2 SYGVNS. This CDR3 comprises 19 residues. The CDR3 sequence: CASSRTSGSVTGGTGELFF. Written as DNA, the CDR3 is TGTGCCAGCAGTCGGACTAGCGGGAGCGTCACCGGGGGAACCGGGGAGCTGTTTTTT.